This TCR beta chain was captured by sequencing in a study of blood T cell repertoires in COVID-19 (dated by TCRdb to about 2020). A note on the overall study: Collaborator samples came from the United States, Italy and Spain and covered acute and convalescent phases of COVID-19. The prospective study material was composed of cDNA or gDNA derived from T cells, B-cell-depleted T cells, or PBMCs. Subjects who had been exposed to COVID-19, were actively infected with it, or had recovered from it provided the deeply sampled blood TCRbeta repertoires that made up the dataset. The repertoires were released in a freely available public database meant as a resource for research on the immune response to SARS-CoV-2. Samples were obtained from the ongoing ImmuneRACE study (first 160 participants) and from over 1,000 subjects provided by 6 global collaborators. Nearly every sample came with metadata listing a de-identified subject ID, COVID-19 status, age in years and sex. Where HLA class I and class II types were available, the types were taken from metadata supplied by the sample provider, not from assay-based typing. General study outcomes and caveats: How much clinical and demographic metadata was included differed by source and by participant, and the metadata was provided uncurated.

Inclusive of the bounding cysteine and phenylalanine, the CDR3 is 12 residues long. Only the CDR3 region is kept as DNA, spanning 36 bases read in frame from base 1. The trim is 2 bases for V and 7 bases for J, with a gap of 8 bases between the germline ends. As encoded in the germline V gene, CDR1 is MNHNS while CDR2 is SASEGT. A word on this clone: Its antigen is unknown. The record has no base qualities; no much larger clone is one base away.

Samples from volunteer blood donors who had recovered from COVID-19 were contributed by a second Seattle source. Each collaborating institution followed its own protocols to collect whole blood in K2EDTA tubes. Collaborator samples were shipped for TCRbeta analysis as frozen whole blood, isolated PBMCs, or DNA extracted from either sample type. The immunoSEQ Assay, a bias-controlled multiplex PCR, was used to amplify TCRbeta CDR3 regions from genomic DNA. Turning to the authors' computational methods: The number of nucleated cells in each sample was estimated from the amplification of reference gene primers within the assay. Sequence reads were collapsed and filtered to measure the absolute abundance of every unique TCRbeta CDR3 rearrangement. Productive Simpson clonality was computed per sample as the square root of Simpson's diversity index over productive rearrangements. This immuneACCESS table, as held by TCRdb, lists in-frame sequences with V and J called but not all clones. Of the missing ones, under half trace to an unresolved V gene in checked studies; the others have no known cause. For V, J and clone size, that table is used; D and trimming come from the DNA. For this sample there are around 280,000 clones; around 85% appear just once. The top ten clonotypes cover around 2.1% of the sample.

This clonotype originated in a woman aged 25 to 39 who had recovered from COVID-19. The sequence links TRBV6-1 to TRBJ1-2, with TRBD1 perhaps the D gene, on 5 matching bases. Sequences were obtained from peripheral blood. The DNA sequence reads TGTGCCAGCAGTGAACAGGGCGCTGGCTACACCTTC. Its coded protein is CASSEQGAGYTF.